This TCR beta chain was retrieved from a study of T-cell reconstitution after alpha-beta-depleted transplantation in children. Regarding the study as a whole: Recipient T cells and thymic progenitors that survived were the source of the high TCRbeta diversity seen at day 60 in some patients. Counts and diversity of T cells one year after transplant came mostly from newly produced T cells. Several hundred expanded graft clones reportedly were the source of alpha-beta T cells about two months after transplant.

Preparing the TCRbeta library involved the use of unique molecular identifiers. TCRdb independently ran MiXCR on the PCR reads; one entry per CDR3 protein. The profile shows about a million distinct CDR3 sequences, about 29% of them singletons. In its sample, this clonotype was seen a few times. Its antigen remains unidentified. Trimming took off 5 bases at V and 6 bases at J, with 7 bases between the two ends. This CDR3 is built from 11 residues. This TCR was recovered from a boy younger than two who had a stem cell transplant for SCID, so the T cells may come from the graft donor. This sequence joins TRBV12-3 or TRBV12-4 and TRBJ1-1; a possible D gene is TRBD1 (5 bases). The input for sequencing was PBMCs, mostly from graft donor cells, taken 360 days after TCRalphabeta/CD19-depleted stem cell transplant. The CDR3 sequence is CASSQGAEAFF. The CDR3 region has the DNA TGTGCCAGCAGTCAGGGCGCTGAAGCTTTCTTT.